This TCR beta chain was obtained from a study of cytomegalovirus exposure and HLA in healthy donors. Vbeta (60) and Jbeta (13) primers were used in the PCR. Sequencing used immunoSEQ multiplex PCR; TCRdb keeps in-frame clones, though not all of them. The repertoire holds more than 90,000 clones, with about 79% as singletons. A word on this clone: The antigen is unknown.

Study-wide points: A missense variant in DCLRE1C was later tied to TCR beta V- and J-gene trimming. Sequences of the TCR beta chain were said to predict the HLA-A and HLA-B alleles of most subjects accurately. Specific recognition of CMV antigens was confirmed in vitro for a few chains (all CMV-associated).

The CDR3 runs 17 residues. The junction had 10 bases not matched to a gene; V was cut back by 3 bases and J by 4 bases. Per the germline V gene, CDR1 is SEHNR and CDR2 is FQNEAQ (reference sequence). Sequencing was performed on PBMCs. The chain recombines TRBV7-9 with TRBJ2-3; TRBD1 matches at 10 bases. The clonotype comes from a man between 45 and 60 years old in good health and CMV-seronegative. In nucleotides, the CDR3 is TGTGCCAGCAGCTTCCCGGGACAGGGGTTTTGGGCAGATACGCAGTATTTT. Residues: CASSFPGQGFWADTQYF.